Listed below are T cell receptor beta chains from one sample, sequenced in a study of neoadjuvant anti-PD-1 for oral cavity cancer. Clones were read by immunoSEQ multiplex PCR, and TCRdb kept only the in-frame ones, dropping some. The table shows over 10,000 clones, with 64% occurring only once. The input for sequencing was tumor tissue, taken before nivolumab (anti-PD-1) treatment. All receptors derive from a person between 40 and 85 years old with oral cavity squamous cell carcinoma. The donor label of this sample is uncertain. CDR3s include the opening cysteine and the closing phenylalanine or tryptophan. Fields, in order: clone size, V gene, J gene, D gene, CDR3 protein, CDR3 DNA. D genes are given only for firm matches. Clone size appears in some rows only: once, few, many, or a class for an expanded clone.

size: -; V: TRBV5-1; J: TRBJ2-1; D: TRBD2; CDR3: CASSLTSGANNEQFF; DNA: TGCGCCAGCAGCTTGACCAGCGGGGCAAACAATGAGCAGTTCTTC
size: -; V: TRBV6-6; J: TRBJ2-7; D: TRBD1; CDR3: CASSRTGRFYEQYF; DNA: TGTGCCAGCTCGAGGACAGGGAGGTTCTACGAGCAGTACTTC
size: -; V: TRBV20-1; J: TRBJ2-1; D: -; CDR3: CSAGLYNEQFF; DNA: TGCAGTGCGGGCCTCTACAATGAGCAGTTCTTC
size: -; V: TRBV5-1; J: TRBJ2-5; D: TRBD2; CDR3: CASSLSGGETQYF; DNA: TGCGCCAGCAGCCTTAGCGGGGGGGAGACCCAGTACTTC
size: few; V: TRBV27; J: TRBJ1-2; D: TRBD1; CDR3: CASSLSGTGIYGYTF; DNA: TGTGCCAGCAGTTTATCGGGGACAGGGATCTATGGCTACACCTTC
size: few; V: TRBV18; J: TRBJ1-6; D: TRBD1; CDR3: CASSLYHRTGGSSYNSPLHF; DNA: TGTGCCAGCTCACTATACCACAGGACAGGGGGCAGTTCCTATAATTCACCCCTCCACTTT
size: -; V: TRBV5-1; J: TRBJ1-1; D: -; CDR3: CASSFGGAGTEAFF; DNA: TGCGCCAGCAGCTTTGGGGGCGCGGGCACTGAAGCTTTCTTT
size: -; V: TRBV5-4; J: TRBJ2-2; D: -; CDR3: CASSLGSVNTGELFF; DNA: TGTGCCAGCAGCTTGGGATCTGTGAACACCGGGGAGCTGTTTTTT
size: -; V: TRBV27; J: TRBJ2-2; D: -; CDR3: CASSLVGQGTGELFF; DNA: TGTGCCAGCAGTTTAGTTGGACAAGGGACCGGGGAGCTGTTTTTT
size: -; V: TRBV7-3; J: TRBJ2-3; D: -; CDR3: CASTSGNPDTQYF; DNA: TGTGCCAGCACCTCAGGGAACCCAGATACGCAGTATTTT
size: -; V: TRBV7-9; J: TRBJ1-1; D: TRBD1; CDR3: CASSLSQGGTEAFF; DNA: TGTGCCAGCAGCTTAAGCCAGGGGGGGACTGAAGCTTTCTTT
size: few; V: TRBV2; J: TRBJ1-1; D: -; CDR3: CASRNDGVTEAFF; DNA: TGTGCCAGCAGGAATGACGGCGTCACTGAAGCTTTCTTT
size: -; V: TRBV21-1; J: TRBJ2-7; D: -; CDR3: CASSKGGGTSGRAKYEQYF; DNA: TGTGCCAGCAGCAAAGGAGGGGGGACTAGCGGGAGGGCCAAGTACGAGCAGTACTTC
size: -; V: TRBV29-1; J: TRBJ1-5; D: -; CDR3: CSVSVGQGRNQPQHF; DNA: TGCAGCGTTTCCGTTGGGCAGGGAAGGAATCAGCCCCAGCATTTT
size: -; V: TRBV16; J: TRBJ1-6; D: TRBD1; CDR3: CASSHTGGRGNSPLHF; DNA: TGTGCCAGCAGCCATACAGGGGGGCGAGGGAATTCACCCCTCCACTTT
size: -; V: TRBV6-1; J: TRBJ2-7; D: -; CDR3: CASSIGGGYEQYF; DNA: TGTGCCAGCAGTATTGGGGGAGGTTACGAGCAGTACTTC
size: -; V: TRBV7-3; J: TRBJ1-2; D: -; CDR3: CASSLIVGYTF; DNA: TGTGCCAGCAGCTTAATTGTAGGCTACACCTTC
size: -; V: TRBV28; J: TRBJ2-1; D: -; CDR3: CASVGNEQFF; DNA: TGTGCCAGCGTTGGTAATGAGCAGTTCTTC
size: -; V: TRBV5-1; J: TRBJ1-4; D: -; CDR3: CASSPSPGDEKLFF; DNA: TGCGCCAGCAGCCCCTCTCCAGGGGATGAAAAACTGTTTTTT
size: -; V: TRBV7-9; J: TRBJ1-2; D: -; CDR3: CASSFRDGGGYTF; DNA: TGTGCCAGCAGCTTCCGCGATGGGGGTGGCTACACCTTC
size: -; V: TRBV2; J: TRBJ2-7; D: -; CDR3: CASSVSPATYEQYF; DNA: TGTGCCAGCAGTGTATCCCCAGCCACCTACGAGCAGTACTTC
size: -; V: TRBV2; J: TRBJ1-2; D: TRBD1; CDR3: CASSESVTGLNYGYTF; DNA: TGTGCCAGCAGTGAATCAGTGACAGGGCTAAACTATGGCTACACCTTC
size: -; V: TRBV5-4; J: TRBJ1-1; D: -; CDR3: CASSLGVGGRANTEAFF; DNA: TGTGCCAGCAGCTTGGGCGTTGGGGGGCGGGCGAACACTGAAGCTTTCTTT
size: -; V: TRBV5-1; J: TRBJ1-1; D: -; CDR3: CASSLGTQEGTEAFF; DNA: TGCGCCAGCAGCTTGGGGACCCAGGAGGGAACTGAAGCTTTCTTT
size: once; V: TRBV6-1; J: TRBJ2-3; D: -; CDR3: CASSVSTDTQYF; DNA: TGTGCCAGCAGTGTGTCCACAGATACGCAGTATTTT
size: -; V: TRBV6-1; J: TRBJ1-6; D: -; CDR3: CASSPGPLGNSPLHF; DNA: TGTGCCAGCAGTCCAGGACCCCTGGGTAATTCACCCCTCCACTTT
size: few; V: TRBV10-1; J: TRBJ2-2; D: -; CDR3: CASSKGTGELFF; DNA: TGCGCCAGCAGCAAAGGCACCGGGGAGCTGTTTTTT
size: -; V: TRBV7-2; J: TRBJ2-5; D: -; CDR3: CASSLDFETQYF; DNA: TGTGCCAGCAGCTTAGATTTTGAGACCCAGTACTTC
size: -; V: TRBV7-9; J: TRBJ1-4; D: -; CDR3: CASSLDPEIEKLFF; DNA: TGTGCCAGCAGCTTAGATCCCGAAATTGAAAAACTGTTTTTT
size: few; V: TRBV19; J: TRBJ1-6; D: -; CDR3: CASSRQSSYNSPLHF; DNA: TGTGCCAGTAGTAGACAGAGCTCCTATAATTCACCCCTCCACTTT
size: few; V: TRBV14; J: TRBJ2-1; D: TRBD2; CDR3: CASSQTSGGAFNEQFF; DNA: TGTGCCAGCAGCCAGACTAGCGGGGGGGCCTTCAATGAGCAGTTCTTC
size: once; V: TRBV7-2; J: TRBJ2-3; D: -; CDR3: CASSLAGGSTDTQYF; DNA: TGTGCCAGCAGCTTAGCGGGGGGTAGCACAGATACGCAGTATTTT
size: -; V: TRBV18; J: TRBJ1-1; D: -; CDR3: CASSLAGSGGNTEAFF; DNA: TGTGCCAGCTCACTCGCCGGGTCCGGGGGGAACACTGAAGCTTTCTTT
size: -; V: TRBV19; J: TRBJ2-5; D: -; CDR3: CASSIKGQGFYQETQYF; DNA: TGTGCCAGTAGTATTAAGGGACAAGGTTTTTACCAAGAGACCCAGTACTTC
size: -; V: TRBV19; J: TRBJ1-1; D: TRBD1; CDR3: CASSIRGQTGSGAFF; DNA: TGTGCCAGTAGTATAAGAGGTCAGACAGGGAGTGGAGCTTTCTTT
size: once; V: TRBV5-5; J: TRBJ1-2; D: -; CDR3: CASSLAVSGQGSYGYTF; DNA: TGTGCCAGCAGCTTGGCCGTAAGTGGACAAGGAAGCTATGGCTACACCTTC
size: -; V: TRBV5-4; J: TRBJ2-1; D: TRBD2; CDR3: CASSLGGTSGNNEQFF; DNA: TGTGCCAGCAGCTTGGGGGGGACTAGCGGAAACAATGAGCAGTTCTTC
size: -; V: TRBV5-5; J: TRBJ2-7; D: -; CDR3: CASSLDAGFSYEQYF; DNA: TGTGCCAGCAGCTTGGACGCAGGGTTTTCCTACGAGCAGTACTTC
size: once; V: TRBV6-6; J: TRBJ2-5; D: -; CDR3: CASSSLGGETQYF; DNA: TGTGCCAGCAGTTCCCTAGGGGGAGAGACCCAGTACTTC
size: -; V: TRBV5-1; J: TRBJ1-5; D: -; CDR3: CASSLGGYSNQPQHF; DNA: TGCGCCAGCAGCTTGGGCGGGTATAGCAATCAGCCCCAGCATTTT
size: few; V: TRBV21-1; J: TRBJ2-7; D: -; CDR3: CASSMNEQYF; DNA: TGTGCCAGCAGCATGAACGAGCAGTACTTC
size: -; V: TRBV7-9; J: TRBJ2-3; D: TRBD2; CDR3: CASSLARLAEVDDTQYF; DNA: TGTGCCAGCAGCTTAGCACGGCTAGCGGAGGTGGACGATACGCAGTATTTT
size: once; V: TRBV6-6; J: TRBJ1-6; D: -; CDR3: CASSYSDSSYNSPLHF; DNA: TGTGCCAGCAGTTACTCCGATTCATCCTATAATTCACCCCTCCACTTT
size: -; V: TRBV28; J: TRBJ1-5; D: -; CDR3: CASHEGNQPQHF; DNA: TGTGCCAGCCATGAGGGCAATCAGCCCCAGCATTTT
size: medium-sized; V: TRBV6-1; J: TRBJ2-3; D: -; CDR3: CASRERTGYGTDTQYF; DNA: TGTGCCAGCAGAGAAAGAACAGGGTACGGGACAGATACGCAGTATTTT
size: -; V: TRBV19; J: TRBJ2-2; D: -; CDR3: CASSMPRRNTGELFF; DNA: TGTGCCAGTAGTATGCCGCGACGAAACACCGGGGAGCTGTTTTTT
size: once; V: TRBV4-1; J: TRBJ2-3; D: TRBD2; CDR3: CASSHSGTSGSMQYF; DNA: TGCGCCAGCAGCCATTCCGGGACTAGCGGGAGTATGCAGTATTTT
size: -; V: TRBV28; J: TRBJ1-3; D: TRBD1; CDR3: CASSLRDRHRNTIYF; DNA: TGTGCCAGCAGTTTAAGGGACAGGCACCGAAACACCATATATTTT
size: -; V: TRBV2; J: TRBJ2-7; D: -; CDR3: CASSPTGGEQYF; DNA: TGTGCCAGCAGTCCTACAGGAGGCGAGCAGTACTTC
size: -; V: TRBV7-6; J: TRBJ1-5; D: -; CDR3: CASSPAGGWARGSNQPQHF; DNA: TGTGCCAGCAGCCCAGCCGGAGGCTGGGCGAGGGGGAGCAATCAGCCCCAGCATTTT
size: -; V: TRBV6-6; J: TRBJ1-4; D: -; CDR3: CASSAEKLFF; DNA: TGTGCCAGCAGTGCGGAAAAACTGTTTTTT
size: once; V: TRBV7-3; J: TRBJ2-2; D: -; CDR3: CASSLQESHTGELFF; DNA: TGTGCCAGCAGCTTACAGGAATCGCACACCGGGGAGCTGTTTTTT
size: -; V: TRBV11-2; J: TRBJ2-3; D: -; CDR3: CASRETRELDTQYF; DNA: TGTGCCAGTAGGGAAACGCGAGAACTCGATACGCAGTATTTT
size: few; V: TRBV19; J: TRBJ1-3; D: -; CDR3: CASSIGGAGSSGNTIYF; DNA: TGTGCCAGTAGTATTGGGGGGGCAGGAAGCTCTGGAAACACCATATATTTT
size: -; V: TRBV5-6; J: TRBJ1-2; D: TRBD1; CDR3: CASSLKGGRINYGYTF; DNA: TGTGCCAGCAGCTTGAAAGGGGGCCGGATTAACTATGGCTACACCTTC
size: -; V: TRBV19; J: TRBJ2-7; D: -; CDR3: CASSIGLRANVYEQYF; DNA: TGTGCCAGTAGTATAGGGCTCAGGGCGAATGTCTACGAGCAGTACTTC
size: -; V: TRBV20-1; J: TRBJ2-1; D: -; CDR3: CSASPSNLEFF; DNA: TGCAGTGCTAGCCCCTCAAACTTGGAGTTCTTC
size: -; V: TRBV19; J: TRBJ2-1; D: TRBD1; CDR3: CASSSRQGADNLDEQFF; DNA: TGTGCCAGTAGTAGCCGACAGGGGGCAGATAATCTCGATGAGCAGTTCTTC